Below, one T cell receptor beta chain is given with its context. What it binds is unknown. This sample stems from a study of monozygotic twins with inflammatory bowel disease. TCRdb reprocessed the 5' RACE reads; each CDR3 protein has one entry and no DNA is given. There are a few hundred thousand distinct CDR3 sequences in the sample, with about 2.5% held by the top ten. Study outcomes and limitations: Reduced clonotype sharing with other individuals was observed in IBD patients relative to healthy twins, especially with disease activity.

Germline assignment: CDR1 LNHDA and CDR2 SQIVND (reference sequence). The CDR3 extends over 14 amino acids. The receptor was derived from a human donor with ulcerative colitis or Crohn's disease, or a healthy co-twin of an affected twin (not recorded which). The rearrangement uses TRBV19 and TRBJ1-1. The sequenced sample consisted of blood. CDR3 protein: CASSMEQLDTEAFF. Using reference TRBV19 and TRBJ1-1 for the parts outside the CDR3, the full variable domain is DGGITQSPKYLFRKEGQNVTLSCEQNLNHDAMYWYRQDPGQGLRLIYYSQIVNDFQKGDIAEGYSVSREKKESFPLTVTSAQKNPTAFYLCASSMEQLDTEAFFGQGTRLTVV.